The 9 T cell receptor beta chains below come from one sample, sequenced in a study of blood T cell repertoires in COVID-19. Using immunoSEQ multiplex PCR, the repertoire was profiled, and TCRdb retains in-frame clones only, with some absent. The sample yields around 300,000 clones, around 92% seen once. The sequencing sample was made of PBMCs or T cells enriched from blood (not recorded which). Every receptor here comes from an older woman who had recovered from COVID-19.

This rearrangement joins TRBV27 to TRBJ2-1; D unclear. The CDR3 is 12 residues long. Trimming left V 7 bases short and J 4 bases short, with 8 bases between. Germline V CDR1 and CDR2: MNHEY, SMNVEV (reference sequence). The CDR3 region has the DNA TGTGCCAGCAAGAACTATTACAATGAGCAGTTCTTC. It encodes CASKNYYNEQFF.

This chain links TRBV7-3 with TRBJ2-2, with 7 bases lining up with TRBD2. Germline CDR1 reads SGHTA; CDR2 reads FQGTGA. This CDR3 contains 15 residues. Trimming cost V 2 bases and J 6 bases; bases outside gene matches: 6. CDR3 amino acids: CASSLQAGLSGELFF. DNA of the CDR3: TGTGCCAGCAGCTTACAAGCGGGGCTATCCGGGGAGCTGTTTTTT.

The chain employs TRBV7-3 and TRBJ2-1; 7 positions match TRBD2. CDR1 is SGHTA and CDR2 is FQGTGA in the germline V gene. J was trimmed by 3 bases and V by 2 bases; bases with no gene match: 4. This CDR3 is built from 15 residues. In DNA form, the CDR3 reads TGTGCCAGCAGCTTATATAGCGGGCTCTACAATGAGCAGTTCTTC. Translating gives CASSLYSGLYNEQFF.

The chain has TRBV5-5 and TRBJ1-2; D gene unclear. CDR3 length: 12 residues. Per germline, CDR1 SGHKS and CDR2 YYEKEE (reference sequence). V was cut by 2 bases and J by 7 bases, with 9 bases left in between. The CDR3 DNA follows: TGTGCCAGCAGCTTTTGGGCTGGTGGCTACACCTTC. Its translation is CASSFWAGGYTF.

V is TRBV3-1 (or the pseudogene TRBV3-2) and J is TRBJ1-2; no firm D call. The CDR3 runs to 15 residues. The germline V gene encodes CDR1 LGHDT and CDR2 YNNKEL (reference sequence). V was clipped by 3 bases and J by 7 bases, with 18 bases between them. The CDR3 loop reads CASSHLDFLGSGYTF. The CDR3, as DNA: TGTGCCAGCAGCCACCTGGACTTCCTTGGGTCTGGCTACACCTTC.

The rearrangement joins TRBV7-9 to TRBJ1-2; maybe TRBD1 (5 bases). Germline values: CDR1 SEHNR, CDR2 FQNEAQ (reference sequence). The CDR3 loop spans 12 amino acids. V lost 1 base, J lost 6 bases, and 6 bases lay in between. The CDR3 sequence: CASSLEGNGYTF. The CDR3 bases are TGTGCCAGCAGCTTAGAGGGGAATGGCTACACCTTC.

This clone was detected once. The J gene is TRBJ1-2, the V gene TRBV30, with 7 bases lining up with TRBD1. CDR3 length: 13 residues. The germline V gene encodes CDR1 GTSNPN and CDR2 SVGIG (reference sequence). J gave up 6 bases and V 2 bases, and 6 bases lay outside the gene matches. CDR3 amino acids: CAWSRDSFHGYTF. CDR3 sequence (DNA): TGTGCCTGGAGTAGGGACAGTTTTCATGGCTACACCTTC.

This chain joins TRBV20-1 and TRBJ1-5; D is undetermined. Trimming took 4 bases from V and 9 from J, leaving 10 bases between them. CDR1 is DFQATT, CDR2 SNEGSKA, per germline (reference sequence). The CDR3 is 11 amino acids. Written as DNA, the CDR3 is TGCAGTGCTATTTCGTCGGGGCCCCAGCATTTT. This encodes CSAISSGPQHF.

The J gene is TRBJ2-1, the V gene TRBV19; 8 bases are shared with TRBD2. CDR1 is LNHDA, CDR2 SQIVND, per germline (reference sequence). Trimming removed 5 bases from V and 9 bases from J; junction bases left unmatched: 12. The CDR3 contains 15 residues. The CDR3 reads CASSLGTLRGGEQFF. The CDR3 nucleotides are TGTGCCAGTAGTTTGGGGACTCTACGGGGGGGTGAGCAGTTCTTC.